Listed below are T cell receptor beta chains from one sample, sequenced in a study of memory CD4+ T cells and cytomegalovirus serostatus. Produced via immunoSEQ multiplex PCR; TCRdb's table is partial and in-frame only. There are approximately 27,000 clones in the sample; around 76% occur only once, and 0.95% to 1.1% lies in the top ten. Sequencing input: memory CD4+ T cells from blood. The receptors here all came from an adult in good health and CMV-seronegative. Both conserved end residues are part of each CDR3. D genes are given only for firm matches. Expanded clones are given a class, and other clones once, few, many or no size at all.

CDR3nt,CDR3aa,abundance,j_gene,len,v_gene,d_gene
TGCAGCGCCCGACAGGCACAAGAGACCCAGTACTTC,CSARQAQETQYF,NA,TRBJ2-5,12,TRBV29-1,NA
TGTGCCAGCAGCCCCCGACTAGTACGGTCCTACGAGCAGTACTTC,CASSPRLVRSYEQYF,once,TRBJ2-7,15,TRBV11-2,NA
TGTGCCAGCAGCCGGGTGGGCGGGTATGGAAACACCATATATTTT,CASSRVGGYGNTIYF,NA,TRBJ1-3,15,TRBV7-2,NA
TGTGCCAGTAGTATAGAACGGGGGGCGTGGGACACTGAAGCTTTCTTT,CASSIERGAWDTEAFF,NA,TRBJ1-1,16,TRBV19,NA
TGTGCCAGCAGAAGCTCAGGGGGCGGTCAGCCAGATACGCAGTATTTT,CASRSSGGGQPDTQYF,NA,TRBJ2-3,16,TRBV28,TRBD1
TGTGCCAGCAGTGATCAGGGGGCTAGCTACAATGAGCAGTTCTTC,CASSDQGASYNEQFF,NA,TRBJ2-1,15,TRBV6-1,TRBD1
TGTGCCAGCAGTTCCCCTGGTGGGGGTCGCACCTTGGATACGCAGTATTTT,CASSSPGGGRTLDTQYF,NA,TRBJ2-3,17,TRBV7-9,NA
TGTGCCAGCAGCCAAGACCGAAGGGGTGATTCCTACGAGCAGTACTTC,CASSQDRRGDSYEQYF,NA,TRBJ2-7,16,TRBV14,NA
TGTGCCAGCAGCTTAACAGGCCCCATCAATGAGCAGTTCTTC,CASSLTGPINEQFF,NA,TRBJ2-1,14,TRBV7-2,NA
TGTGCCAGCAGCTTTAGGGACAGGTTCGACGAGCAGTACTTC,CASSFRDRFDEQYF,NA,TRBJ2-7,14,TRBV5-5,TRBD1
TGTGCCAGCAGGGTTAGCGGGGGGGTCTCCTACGAGCAGTACTTC,CASRVSGGVSYEQYF,NA,TRBJ2-7,15,TRBV6-5,TRBD2
TGTGCCAGCAGTCGATCCGGGTGGCGTGAAGATGGCTACACCTTC,CASSRSGWREDGYTF,NA,TRBJ1-2,15,TRBV27,NA
TGTGCCAGCAGCTTTACAGGAGGGAACACTGAAGCTTTCTTT,CASSFTGGNTEAFF,few,TRBJ1-1,14,TRBV7-8,NA